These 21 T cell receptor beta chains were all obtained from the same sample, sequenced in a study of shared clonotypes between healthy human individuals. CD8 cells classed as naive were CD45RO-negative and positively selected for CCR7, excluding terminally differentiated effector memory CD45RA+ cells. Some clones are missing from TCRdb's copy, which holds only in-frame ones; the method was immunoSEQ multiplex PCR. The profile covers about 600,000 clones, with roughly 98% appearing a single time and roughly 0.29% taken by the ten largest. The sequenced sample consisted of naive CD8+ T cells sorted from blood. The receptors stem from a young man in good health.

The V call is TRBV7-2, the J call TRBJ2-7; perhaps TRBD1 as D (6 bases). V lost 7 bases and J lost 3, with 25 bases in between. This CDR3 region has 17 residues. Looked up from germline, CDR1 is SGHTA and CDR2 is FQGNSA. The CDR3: CASTNPPGQGTLYEQYF. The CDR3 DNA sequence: TGTGCCAGCACGAACCCGCCGGGACAAGGGACCCTCTACGAGCAGTACTTC.

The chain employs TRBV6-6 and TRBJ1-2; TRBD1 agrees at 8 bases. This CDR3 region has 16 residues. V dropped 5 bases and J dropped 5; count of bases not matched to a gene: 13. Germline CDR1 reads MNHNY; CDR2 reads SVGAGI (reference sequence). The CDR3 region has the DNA TGTGCCAGCAGTCCAGCTCACCAGGGGGCCGGGTATGGCTACACCTTC. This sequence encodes CASSPAHQGAGYGYTF.

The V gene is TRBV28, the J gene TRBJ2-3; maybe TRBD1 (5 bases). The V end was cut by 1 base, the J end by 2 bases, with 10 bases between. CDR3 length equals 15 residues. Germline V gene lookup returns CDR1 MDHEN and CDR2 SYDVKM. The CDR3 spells CASSLSRALTDTQYF. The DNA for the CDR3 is TGTGCCAGCAGTTTATCCAGGGCCCTCACAGATACGCAGTATTTT.

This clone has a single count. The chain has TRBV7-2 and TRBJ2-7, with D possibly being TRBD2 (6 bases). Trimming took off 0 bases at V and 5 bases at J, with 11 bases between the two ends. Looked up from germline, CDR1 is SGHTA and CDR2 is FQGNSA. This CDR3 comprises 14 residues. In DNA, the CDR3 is TGTGCCAGCAGCTTAGCGGCGGGAATCGACGAGCAGTACTTC. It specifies CASSLAAGIDEQYF. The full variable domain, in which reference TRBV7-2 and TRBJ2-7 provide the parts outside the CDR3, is GAGVSQSPSNKVTEKGKDVELRCDPISGHTALYWYRQSLGQGLEFLIYFQGNSAPDKSGLPSDRFSAERTGGSVSTLTIQRTQQEDSAVYLCASSLAAGIDEQYFGPGTRLTVT.

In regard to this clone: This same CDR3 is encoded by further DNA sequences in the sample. CDR3 protein: CASSRTSGNTGELFF. The DNA for the CDR3 is TGTGCCAGCAGCCGGACTAGCGGGAACACCGGGGAGCTGTTTTTT. The chain joins TRBV6-6 to TRBJ2-2; TRBD2 matches at 10 bases. This CDR3 comprises 15 residues. CDR1 and CDR2 (germline): MNHNY, SVGAGI (reference sequence). Unmatched junction bases numbered 2, after V lost 6 bases and J lost 1 base.

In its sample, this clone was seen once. This CDR3 reads CASSLGTGGVYNEQFF. CDR3 DNA sequence: TGTGCCAGCAGCTTAGGTACAGGGGGGGTCTACAATGAGCAGTTCTTC. The rearrangement uses TRBV7-9 and TRBJ2-1; tentative D call: TRBD1 (8 bases). The ends were cut back, 1 base at V and 3 bases at J, with 13 bases in the middle. The V gene's germline CDR1 is SEHNR and CDR2 FQNEAQ (reference sequence). The CDR3 has 16 residues.

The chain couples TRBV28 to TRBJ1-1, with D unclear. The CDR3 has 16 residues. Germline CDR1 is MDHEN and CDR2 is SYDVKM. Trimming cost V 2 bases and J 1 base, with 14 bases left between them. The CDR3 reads CASSLPYRRGNTEAFF. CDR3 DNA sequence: TGTGCCAGCAGTTTACCATACAGAAGAGGGAACACTGAAGCTTTCTTT.

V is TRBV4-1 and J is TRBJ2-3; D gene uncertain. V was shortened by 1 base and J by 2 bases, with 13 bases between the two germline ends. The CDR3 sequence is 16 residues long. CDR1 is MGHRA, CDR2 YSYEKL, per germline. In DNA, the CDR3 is TGCGCCAGCAGCCAAGGGGTCGTTATTTACACAGATACGCAGTATTTT. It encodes CASSQGVVIYTDTQYF.

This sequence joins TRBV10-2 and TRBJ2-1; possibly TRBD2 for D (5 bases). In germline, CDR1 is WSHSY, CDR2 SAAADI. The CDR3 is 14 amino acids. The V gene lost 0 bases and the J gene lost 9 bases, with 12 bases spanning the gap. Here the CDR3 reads CASSESIAFTEQFF. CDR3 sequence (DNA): TGCGCCAGCAGTGAGTCGATAGCGTTCACTGAGCAGTTCTTC.

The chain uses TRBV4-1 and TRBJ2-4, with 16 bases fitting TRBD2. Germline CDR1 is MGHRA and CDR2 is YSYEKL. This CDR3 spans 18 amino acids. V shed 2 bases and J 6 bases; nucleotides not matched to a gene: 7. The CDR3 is CASSQSPGLAGGGNIQYF. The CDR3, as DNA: TGCGCCAGCAGCCAATCTCCGGGACTAGCGGGAGGGGGAAACATTCAGTACTTC.

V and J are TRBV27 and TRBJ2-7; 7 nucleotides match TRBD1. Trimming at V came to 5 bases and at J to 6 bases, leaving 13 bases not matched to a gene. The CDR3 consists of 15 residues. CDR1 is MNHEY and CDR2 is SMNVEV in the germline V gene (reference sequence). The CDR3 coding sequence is TGTGCCAGCAGTCGGCGACAGGGAGCGTTCTCCGAGCAGTACTTC. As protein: CASSRRQGAFSEQYF.

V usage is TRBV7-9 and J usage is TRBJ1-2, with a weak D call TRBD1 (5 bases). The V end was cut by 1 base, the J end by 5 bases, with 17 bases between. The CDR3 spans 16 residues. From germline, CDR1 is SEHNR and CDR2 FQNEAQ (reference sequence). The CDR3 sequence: CASSLVGQGMGYGYTF. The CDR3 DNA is TGTGCCAGCAGCTTAGTAGGGCAGGGAATGGGATATGGCTACACCTTC.

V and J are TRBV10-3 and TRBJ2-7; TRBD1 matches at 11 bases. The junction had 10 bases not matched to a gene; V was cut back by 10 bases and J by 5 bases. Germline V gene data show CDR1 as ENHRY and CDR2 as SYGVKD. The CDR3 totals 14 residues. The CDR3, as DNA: TGTGCCAGCGCGAGGACAGGGGGCAAGAACGAGCAGTACTTC. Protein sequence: CASARTGGKNEQYF.

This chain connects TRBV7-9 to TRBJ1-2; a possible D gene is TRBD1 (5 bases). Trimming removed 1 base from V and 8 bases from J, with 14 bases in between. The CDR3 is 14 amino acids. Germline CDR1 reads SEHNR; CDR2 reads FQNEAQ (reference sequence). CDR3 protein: CASSLGGAVEGYTF. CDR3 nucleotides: TGTGCCAGCAGCTTAGGTGGGGCAGTGGAGGGCTACACCTTC.

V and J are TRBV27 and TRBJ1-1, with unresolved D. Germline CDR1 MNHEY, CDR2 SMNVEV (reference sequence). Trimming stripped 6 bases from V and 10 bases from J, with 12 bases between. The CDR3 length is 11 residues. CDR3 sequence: CASRVGMIAFF. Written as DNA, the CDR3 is TGTGCCAGCAGGGTGGGGATGATAGCTTTCTTT.

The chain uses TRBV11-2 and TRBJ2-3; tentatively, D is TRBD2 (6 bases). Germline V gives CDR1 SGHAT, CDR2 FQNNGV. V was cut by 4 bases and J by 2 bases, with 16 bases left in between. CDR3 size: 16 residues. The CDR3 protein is CASSSLQGGYTDTQYF. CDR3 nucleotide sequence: TGTGCCAGCAGCTCCCTCCAGGGAGGATACACAGATACGCAGTATTTT.

CDR3 sequence (DNA): TGTGCCAGCAGCTTGGACGAATCCGACCGACAGTTCAACTATGGCTACACCTTC. Amino acid sequence: CASSLDESDRQFNYGYTF. The rearrangement uses TRBV7-9 and TRBJ1-2, with D perhaps matching TRBD1 (5 bases). Germline V gene data show CDR1 as SEHNR and CDR2 as FQNEAQ (reference sequence). Trimming left V 3 bases short and J 2 bases short, with 22 bases between. The CDR3 consists of 18 residues.

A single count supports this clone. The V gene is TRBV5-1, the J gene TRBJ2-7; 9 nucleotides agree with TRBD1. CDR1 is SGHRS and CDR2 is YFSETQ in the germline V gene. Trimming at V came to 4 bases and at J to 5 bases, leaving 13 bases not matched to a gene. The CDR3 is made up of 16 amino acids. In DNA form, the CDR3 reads TGCGCCAGCAGCCACGGGACGGGACAGGGATTCAACGAGCAGTACTTC. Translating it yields CASSHGTGQGFNEQYF.

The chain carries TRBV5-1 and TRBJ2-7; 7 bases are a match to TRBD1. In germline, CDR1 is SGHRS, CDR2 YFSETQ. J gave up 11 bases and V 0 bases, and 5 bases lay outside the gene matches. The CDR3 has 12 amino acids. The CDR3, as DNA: TGCGCCAGCAGCTTGGACACAGGGGAGAAGTACTTC. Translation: CASSLDTGEKYF.

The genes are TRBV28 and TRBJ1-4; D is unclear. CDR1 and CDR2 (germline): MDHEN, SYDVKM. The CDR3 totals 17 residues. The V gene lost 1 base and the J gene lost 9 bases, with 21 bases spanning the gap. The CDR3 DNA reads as TGTGCCAGCAGTTTATCTCCAGGCCCCACCGGCGGTAAAAAACTGTTTTTT. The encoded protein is CASSLSPGPTGGKKLFF.

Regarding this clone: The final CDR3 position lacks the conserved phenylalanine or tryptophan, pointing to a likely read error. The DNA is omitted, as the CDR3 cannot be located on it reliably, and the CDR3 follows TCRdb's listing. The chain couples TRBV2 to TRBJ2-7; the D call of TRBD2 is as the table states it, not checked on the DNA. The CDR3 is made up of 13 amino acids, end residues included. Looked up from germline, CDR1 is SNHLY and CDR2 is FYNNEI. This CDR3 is CASSELRLAGDTI.